Each of the 18 T cell receptor beta chains below was sequenced from the same sample in a study of OX40 agonist ivuxolimab in advanced cancers. Libraries were prepared by immunoSEQ multiplex PCR; TCRdb keeps only in-frame clonotypes and omits some of them. The sample holds about 52,000 clones; less than 90% are singletons and the top ten take around 15%. Sample: CD4+ or CD8+ T cells sorted from blood, taken in a trial of the OX40 agonist ivuxolimab. The source is an adult with an advanced solid tumor such as melanoma, head and neck, liver or kidney cancer.

This clone occurred once. The genes are TRBV5-6 and TRBJ1-4; D is ambiguous. The CDR3 length is 15 residues. V was trimmed by 7 bases and J by 8 bases, leaving 21 bases between them. CDR1 SGHDT and CDR2 YYEEEE come from the germline V gene. CDR3 DNA: TGTGCCAGCTCACACCCGCCCGGAGTAGGGGAAAAACTGTTTTTT. Translating gives CASSHPPGVGEKLFF.

The rearrangement uses TRBV4-3 and TRBJ1-5, with TRBD1 as a possible D gene (6 bases). V was pared by 0 bases and J by 5 bases, with 14 bases between. Germline V CDR1 and CDR2: LGHNA, YSLEER. CDR3 length: 16 amino acids. Written as DNA, the CDR3 is TGCGCCAGCAGCCAAGAATGGGGGGCCAGGGATCAGCCCCAGCATTTT. Its protein product is CASSQEWGARDQPQHF.

CDR3 sequence (DNA): TGCGCCAGCAGTGTTCCGACGGAAGCGAACACCGGGGAGCTGTTTTTT. It translates to CASSVPTEANTGELFF. V usage is TRBV10-2 and J usage is TRBJ2-2; no firm D call. Germline CDR1 reads WSHSY; CDR2 reads SAAADI. The CDR3 has 16 residues. V was pared by 4 bases and J by 0 bases, with 12 bases between.

The V call is TRBV4-2, the J call TRBJ1-1; 8 bases map to TRBD1. This CDR3 is built from 15 residues. Germline lookup yields CDR1 LGHNA and CDR2 YNFKEQ. V dropped 0 bases and J dropped 7; count of bases not matched to a gene: 7. The DNA for the CDR3 is TGTGCCAGCAGCCAAGACCAGGGGGCAGGTGATGAAGCTTTCTTT. Translated, it gives CASSQDQGAGDEAFF.

The chain is built from TRBV7-7 and TRBJ1-2; TRBD1 aligns across 12 bases. The V gene end was trimmed by 3 bases and the J gene end by 8 bases; junction bases not matched to a gene: 7. Germline CDR1 reads SSHAT; CDR2 reads FNYEAQ (reference sequence). The CDR3 consists of 15 residues. The CDR3 reads CASSLGTGGWGGYTF. CDR3 nucleotides: TGTGCCAGCAGCTTGGGGACAGGGGGCTGGGGAGGCTACACCTTC.

The chain uses TRBV4-1 and TRBJ1-2, with 7 positions matching TRBD1. V was clipped by 0 bases and J by 5 bases; unmatched bases: 6. Germline V gene lookup returns CDR1 MGHRA and CDR2 YSYEKL. CDR3 length: 15 amino acids. The CDR3 DNA follows: TGCGCCAGCAGCCAAGAATTAAGACAGGGATATGGCTACACCTTC. As protein: CASSQELRQGYGYTF.

V gene TRBV13 combines with J gene TRBJ1-2; TRBD1 matches 8 bases. Germline V gene sequence: CDR1 PRHDT, CDR2 FYEKMQ (reference sequence). With V trimmed by 5 bases and J by 4 bases, 9 bases remained unmatched. This CDR3 contains 15 residues. CDR3 nucleotides: TGTGCCAGCAGCGCAGGGGGCCAGGTTGGCTATGGCTACACCTTC. The encoded protein is CASSAGGQVGYGYTF.

J is TRBJ2-7 and V is TRBV5-1; D remains unclear. The CDR3 runs to 11 residues. V shed 4 bases and J shed 3 bases, with 5 bases lying between them. CDR1 is SGHRS and CDR2 is YFSETQ in the germline V gene. CDR3 coding DNA: TGCGCCAGCAGCGCTAACTACGAGCAGTACTTC. Translated, it gives CASSANYEQYF.

This chain uses TRBV4-2 with TRBJ2-2; no reliable D call. V lost 1 base and J 5 bases, leaving 5 bases between the germline ends. The CDR3 is made up of 13 amino acids. The germline V gene has CDR1 LGHNA and CDR2 YNFKEQ. For the CDR3, the DNA is TGTGCCAGCAGCCAAGGAGCGACCGGGGAGCTGTTTTTT. Protein product: CASSQGATGELFF.

V usage is TRBV4-3 and J usage is TRBJ2-1; 10 bases map to TRBD2. From germline, CDR1 is LGHNA and CDR2 YSLEER. The CDR3 contains 18 residues. V dropped 1 base and J dropped 4; count of bases not matched to a gene: 10. The CDR3 reads CASSQASERGGRYNEQFF. DNA of the CDR3: TGCGCCAGCAGCCAAGCATCGGAGCGGGGGGGCCGTTACAATGAGCAGTTCTTC.

The V gene is TRBV28, the J gene TRBJ1-5; 7 nucleotides match TRBD1. CDR1 and CDR2 (germline): MDHEN, SYDVKM. V lost 6 bases to trimming and J lost 3 bases; unmatched junction nucleotides: 8. The CDR3 is 15 amino acids. The CDR3: CASRPPGQSNQPQHF. The CDR3 DNA follows: TGTGCCAGCAGACCTCCGGGACAGTCCAATCAGCCCCAGCATTTT. The complete variable domain, with remaining parts taken from reference TRBV28 and TRBJ1-5, reads DVKVTQSSRYLVKRTGEKVFLECVQDMDHENMFWYRQDPGLGLRLIYFSYDVKMKEKGDIPEGYSVSREKKERFSLILESASTNQTSMYLCASRPPGQSNQPQHFGDGTRLSIL.

The chain links TRBV30 to TRBJ1-1; D not certain. Germline CDR1 GTSNPN, CDR2 SVGIG (reference sequence). V was pared by 1 base and J by 2 bases, with 8 bases between. This CDR3 is 13 amino acids long. The CDR3 sequence is CAWSASGNTEAFF. CDR3 nucleotides: TGTGCCTGGAGTGCAAGCGGTAACACTGAAGCTTTCTTT.

The rearrangement joins TRBV6-5 to TRBJ2-7; D is unresolved. The CDR3 is made up of 14 amino acids. Germline V gene data show CDR1 as MNHEY and CDR2 as SVGAGI. Trimming shortened V by 6 bases and J by 5 bases, and 17 bases separated the two germline ends. In nucleotides, the CDR3 is TGTGCCAGCAGACCGGGCCTCAATGCCCACGAGCAGTACTTC. It encodes CASRPGLNAHEQYF.

V gene TRBV30 combines with J gene TRBJ1-5, with D perhaps matching TRBD1 (5 bases). This CDR3 region has 14 residues. Germline lookup yields CDR1 GTSNPN and CDR2 SVGIG (reference sequence). Trimming stripped 4 bases from V and 1 base from J, with 11 bases between. The CDR3, as DNA: TGTGCCTGGAATGGGGCTTTAAGCAATCAGCCCCAGCATTTT. This translates into CAWNGALSNQPQHF. The whole variable domain, remainder taken from reference TRBV30 and TRBJ1-5, is SQTIHQWPATLVQPVGSPLSLECTVEGTSNPNLYWYRQAAGRGLQLLFYSVGIGQISSEVPQNLSASRPQDRQFILSSKKLLLSDSGFYLCAWNGALSNQPQHFGDGTRLSIL.

This chain joins TRBV9 and TRBJ2-7, with D unclear. This CDR3 has 14 residues. Germline CDR1 is SGDLS and CDR2 is YYNGEE. Between the trimmed V and J ends, which lost 2 bases and 3 bases, there was a span of 12 bases. The CDR3 is CASSVSTGFYEQYF. The CDR3 DNA is TGTGCCAGCAGCGTGTCGACTGGATTCTACGAGCAGTACTTC.

V usage is TRBV12-5 and J usage is TRBJ2-3; D may be TRBD1 (7 bases). The CDR3 totals 15 residues. Trimming left V 5 bases short and J 3 bases short, with 15 bases between. CDR1 and CDR2 (germline): LGHNT, FRNRAP. The CDR3 spells CASGPAGGGTDTQYF. CDR3 coding DNA: TGTGCTAGTGGTCCCGCAGGGGGAGGTACAGATACGCAGTATTTT.

The chain joins TRBV4-3 to TRBJ1-2; D gene ambiguous. Germline-derived CDR1 and CDR2 are LGHNA and YSLEER. The CDR3 is 15 residues long. The V end was cut by 0 bases, the J end by 7 bases, with 15 bases between. As DNA, the CDR3 is TGCGCCAGCAGCCAAGAAGTAGTCAGCAGGACTGGCTACACCTTC. Translating it yields CASSQEVVSRTGYTF.

The J gene is TRBJ2-3, the V gene TRBV11-2, with 12 bases fitting TRBD2. The CDR3 is made up of 14 amino acids. J gave up 3 bases and V 5 bases, and 0 bases lay outside the gene matches. Germline V gene data show CDR1 as SGHAT and CDR2 as FQNNGV. The CDR3 coding sequence is TGTGCCAGCAGCGGGACTAGCGGGACAGATACGCAGTATTTT. Residues: CASSGTSGTDTQYF.